The 32 T cell receptor beta chains given below trace back to one sample, sequenced in a study of T cell responses to AZD1222 COVID-19 vaccine. The data were produced by immunoSEQ multiplex PCR, yet TCRdb's version contains in-frame clones alone and is incomplete. Seen here are roughly 120,000 clones, roughly 87% observed once, and the top ten hold just under 10%. Sequencing used peripheral blood, obtained on day 0 of AZD1222 vaccination. The receptors shown here come from an adult in good health.

V is TRBV27 and J is TRBJ2-1, with 11 nucleotides matching TRBD2. This CDR3 region has 19 residues. Looked up from germline, CDR1 is MNHEY and CDR2 is SMNVEV (reference sequence). The V and J ends lost 0 bases and 4 bases, in that order; junction bases with no gene match: 11. The CDR3 is CASSLSGLAGGLRYNEQFF. The CDR3 nucleotides are TGTGCCAGCAGTTTATCAGGGCTAGCGGGGGGCCTGAGGTACAATGAGCAGTTCTTC.

This clone was recorded once. CDR3 DNA sequence: TGTGCCAGCAGCTTATCTGCTAGCGGGAGGGCCCTTCAGTATTTT. It yields the protein CASSLSASGRALQYF. The chain couples TRBV7-3 to TRBJ2-3; 12 bases line up with TRBD2. The CDR3 runs 15 residues. In germline, CDR1 is SGHTA, CDR2 FQGTGA. The V segment lost 2 bases and the J segment 12 bases; nucleotides outside the gene matches: 9.

The chain links TRBV15 to TRBJ2-7, with no clear D. Germline V CDR1 and CDR2: LNHNV, YYDKDF (reference sequence). CDR3 size: 14 residues. Trimming stripped 0 bases from V and 2 bases from J, with 8 bases between. The DNA for the CDR3 is TGTGCCACCAGCAGAGATAACAGAGCCTACGAGCAGTACTTC. It translates to CATSRDNRAYEQYF.

J is TRBJ2-7 and V is TRBV13, with D hard to call. The CDR3 extends over 14 amino acids. Trimming removed 5 bases at V and 4 bases at J, with 15 bases between. CDR1 and CDR2 (germline): PRHDT, FYEKMQ (reference sequence). CDR3 in DNA: TGTGCCAGCAGCCCCCCGGCCAAATCTTACGAGCAGTACTTC. This codes for CASSPPAKSYEQYF. The full variable domain, its missing parts supplied by reference TRBV13 and TRBJ2-7, is AAGVIQSPRHLIKEKRETATLKCYPIPRHDTVYWYQQGPGQDPQFLISFYEKMQSDKGSIPDRFSAQQFSDYHSELNMSSLELGDSALYFCASSPPAKSYEQYFGPGTRLTVT.

The rearrangement links TRBV18 to TRBJ2-7; possible D gene TRBD1, 5 bases. Germline values: CDR1 KGHSH, CDR2 LQKENI. CDR3 length: 13 residues. V lost 3 bases, J lost 0 bases, and 6 bases lay in between. In DNA form, the CDR3 reads TGTGCCAGCTCACCTCAGGGCTCCTACGAGCAGTACTTC. Protein: CASSPQGSYEQYF.

The chain joins TRBV12-3 or TRBV12-4 to TRBJ1-1; D uncertain. There are 12 residues in the CDR3. V was trimmed by 5 bases and J by 4 bases, leaving 8 bases between them. Here the CDR3 reads CASSLDGTEAFF. As DNA, the CDR3 is TGTGCCAGCAGTCTCGATGGCACTGAAGCTTTCTTT.

The rearrangement links TRBV15 to TRBJ2-7; TRBD2 might be the D (5 bases). Deletions cut 1 base from V and 0 bases from J, with 7 bases between. The CDR3 has 14 residues. The germline CDR1 and CDR2 sequences are LNHNV and YYDKDF (reference sequence). CDR3 residues: CATSRGGSSYEQYF. CDR3 nucleotide sequence: TGTGCCACCAGCAGAGGTGGGAGCTCCTACGAGCAGTACTTC. Full variable domain (remainder filled in from reference TRBV15 and TRBJ2-7): DAMVIQNPRYQVTQFGKPVTLSCSQTLNHNVMYWYQQKSSQAPKLLFHYYDKDFNNEADTPDNFQSRRPNTSFCFLDIRSPGLGDTAMYLCATSRGGSSYEQYFGPGTRLTVT.

DNA for the CDR3: TGTGCCAGCAGCACATGGACAGGGGGCGCAGAGACCCAGTACTTC. As protein: CASSTWTGGAETQYF. V gene TRBV11-3 combines with J gene TRBJ2-5; 11 bases line up with TRBD1. CDR1 and CDR2 (germline): SGHNT, YENEEA. The CDR3 contains 15 residues. Trimming removed 5 bases from V and 4 bases from J; junction bases left unmatched: 6.

The CDR3 DNA follows: TGTGCCAGCTCACACAGGGACACGAACACTGAAGCTTTCTTT. It is translated as CASSHRDTNTEAFF. The gene calls are TRBV18 and TRBJ1-1; weak D call: TRBD1 (6 bases). V lost 4 bases and J lost 1, with 10 bases in between. Germline loops: CDR1 KGHSH, CDR2 LQKENI. This CDR3 has 14 residues.

The V and J genes are TRBV12-3 or TRBV12-4 and TRBJ1-1, with 7 bases matching TRBD1. Trimming at V came to 7 bases and at J to 10 bases, leaving 6 bases not matched to a gene. This CDR3 comprises 11 residues. CDR3 coding DNA: TGTGCCAGCACCTCAGGGGGGGGAGCTTTCTTT. Its protein is CASTSGGGAFF.

The chain has TRBV11-2 and TRBJ2-1; 7 positions match TRBD2. CDR1 is SGHAT, CDR2 FQNNGV, per germline. V was clipped by 1 base and J by 0 bases; unmatched bases: 0. CDR3 length: 15 residues. CDR3 loop: CASSLAGGSYNEQFF. CDR3 nucleotides: TGTGCCAGCAGCTTAGCGGGAGGCTCCTACAATGAGCAGTTCTTC.

The V gene is TRBV12-3 or TRBV12-4, the J gene TRBJ2-7; no firm D call. V lost 2 bases, J lost 5 bases, and 7 bases lay in between. This CDR3 has 12 residues. Here the CDR3 reads CASSLLANEQYF. CDR3 sequence (DNA): TGTGCCAGCAGTTTACTGGCAAACGAGCAGTACTTC.

V gene TRBV25-1 combines with J gene TRBJ2-2, with D perhaps TRBD1 (5 bases). This CDR3 region has 14 residues. Germline CDR1 and CDR2: MGHDK and SYGVNS. The V end lost 3 bases, the J end lost 5 bases, and 10 bases lay between the germline ends. This CDR3 is CASSDRVRTGELFF. CDR3 in DNA: TGTGCCAGCAGTGACAGGGTAAGGACCGGGGAGCTGTTTTTT.

This chain connects TRBV2 to TRBJ2-3, with D unclear. Trimming took 6 bases from V and 4 from J, leaving 8 bases between them. The germline CDR1 and CDR2 sequences are SNHLY and FYNNEI. The CDR3 is 12 residues long. DNA for the CDR3: TGTGCCAGCAGCGTATTTCCAGATACGCAGTATTTT. Its translation: CASSVFPDTQYF.

V usage is TRBV2 and J usage is TRBJ2-7; D is possibly TRBD1 or TRBD2 (6 bases each). CDR1 and CDR2 (germline): SNHLY, FYNNEI. CDR3 length: 15 residues. Between the trimmed V and J ends, which lost 3 bases and 0 bases, there was a span of 12 bases. The chain's CDR3 is CASSEDRLGSYEQYF. The CDR3, as DNA: TGTGCCAGCAGTGAGGACAGACTAGGCTCCTACGAGCAGTACTTC.

This sequence joins TRBV18 and TRBJ1-4, with D perhaps TRBD1 (6 bases). Germline CDR1 and CDR2: KGHSH and LQKENI. This CDR3 has 15 residues. The germline V and J ends were trimmed by 3 bases and 8 bases, with 16 bases remaining between them. The DNA of the CDR3 is TGTGCCAGCTCACCTGGGGGGGGCGCAGACGAAAAACTGTTTTTT. It specifies CASSPGGGADEKLFF.

The gene calls are TRBV6-1 and TRBJ2-7; D ambiguous. CDR3 size: 16 residues. CDR1 and CDR2 (germline): MNHNS, SASEGT. V lost 1 base and J lost 0, with 13 bases in between. This CDR3 reads CASSEGTPFNSYEQYF. The CDR3 DNA sequence: TGTGCCAGCAGTGAAGGCACTCCTTTTAACTCCTACGAGCAGTACTTC.

The chain carries TRBV7-9 and TRBJ2-2; D remains unclear. Germline-derived CDR1 and CDR2 are SEHNR and FQNEAQ (reference sequence). The ends were cut back, 4 bases at V and 5 bases at J, with 5 bases in the middle. The CDR3 totals 12 residues. CDR3 sequence: CASSSGTGELFF. The CDR3 DNA sequence: TGTGCCAGCAGCTCGGGTACCGGGGAGCTGTTTTTT. Full variable domain (missing parts from reference TRBV7-9 and TRBJ2-2): DTGVSQNPRHKITKRGQNVTFRCDPISEHNRLYWYRQTLGQGPEFLTYFQNEAQLEKSRLLSDRFSAERPKGSFSTLEIQRTEQGDSAMYLCASSSGTGELFFGEGSRLTVL.

The chain recombines TRBV5-4 with TRBJ2-2, with a possible D match to TRBD1 (5 bases). This CDR3 is built from 14 residues. Germline V CDR1 and CDR2: SGHNT, YYREEE (reference sequence). Trimming stripped 0 bases from V and 6 bases from J, with 9 bases between. The CDR3 DNA is TGTGCCAGCAGCTTGGGGGGCATCGCCGGGGAGCTGTTTTTT. Translating gives CASSLGGIAGELFF.

This clone was found a few times. The gene calls are TRBV5-1 and TRBJ1-6; weak D call: TRBD1 (5 bases). Trimming cost V 1 base and J 9 bases, with 11 bases left between them. Germline V gene lookup returns CDR1 SGHRS and CDR2 YFSETQ. The CDR3 sequence is 14 residues long. The DNA for the CDR3 is TGCGCCAGCAGCTTGAGTCAGGGAAGTTCACCCCTCCACTTT. The encoded protein is CASSLSQGSSPLHF.

J is TRBJ1-6 and V is TRBV14; tentative D call: TRBD1 (5 bases). The V gene lost 1 base and the J gene lost 0 bases, with 13 bases spanning the gap. The germline CDR1 and CDR2 sequences are SGHDN and FVKESK. This CDR3 spans 18 amino acids. In DNA, the CDR3 is TGTGCCAGCAGCCAAGTGGGACCCTACGGCTCCTATAATTCACCCCTCCACTTT. It codes for CASSQVGPYGSYNSPLHF.

This chain connects TRBV19 to TRBJ1-1, with D possibly being TRBD1 (5 bases). V dropped 0 bases and J dropped 0 bases, with 11 bases sitting between them. Germline V gives CDR1 LNHDA, CDR2 SQIVND (reference sequence). The CDR3 consists of 16 residues. CDR3 protein: CASSIDSGRVNTEAFF. The CDR3 DNA reads as TGTGCCAGTAGTATAGATTCAGGGAGGGTGAACACTGAAGCTTTCTTT.

The chain uses TRBV6-5 and TRBJ2-2, with D uncertain. V lost 9 bases and J lost 3, with 14 bases in between. The germline CDR1 and CDR2 sequences are MNHEY and SVGAGI. The CDR3 is 14 amino acids. This CDR3 reads CASQEFRYTGELFF. As DNA, the CDR3 is TGTGCCAGTCAGGAATTCCGATACACCGGGGAGCTGTTTTTT.

This clone came up a few times. The rearrangement uses TRBV3-1 (or the pseudogene TRBV3-2) and TRBJ2-2; TRBD2 agrees at 7 bases. The ends lost 4 bases at V and 3 bases at J; junction bases unmatched: 8. This CDR3 contains 16 residues. Per the germline V gene, CDR1 is LGHDT and CDR2 is YNNKEL (reference sequence). CDR3 protein: CASSPTGREHTGELFF. CDR3 coding DNA: TGTGCCAGCAGCCCAACGGGGCGGGAGCACACCGGGGAGCTGTTTTTT.

This chain connects TRBV9 to TRBJ2-1, with no clear D. Germline V gives CDR1 SGDLS, CDR2 YYNGEE. The CDR3 covers 16 residues. V was clipped by 2 bases and J by 6 bases, with 18 bases between them. CDR3 protein: CASSVGRGSLLNEQFF. Here the CDR3 DNA reads TGTGCCAGCAGCGTCGGACGTGGGTCATTACTCAATGAGCAGTTCTTC.

This sequence joins TRBV18 and TRBJ1-1, with D unclear. The germline V gene has CDR1 KGHSH and CDR2 LQKENI. The CDR3 runs to 14 residues. V was shortened by 4 bases and J by 3 bases, with 12 bases between the two germline ends. Here the CDR3 DNA reads TGTGCCAGCTCACTGTCTTGGGAGGACACTGAAGCTTTCTTT. Amino acids: CASSLSWEDTEAFF.

The CDR3 DNA follows: TGTGCCAGCAGTTACGATTGGCGGGAGGGCGGTAGCACAGATACGCAGTATTTT. It codes for CASSYDWREGGSTDTQYF. V is TRBV6-2 or TRBV6-3 and J is TRBJ2-3; 9 bases line up with TRBD2. This CDR3 region has 18 residues. Germline V gene data show CDR1 as MNHEY and CDR2 as SVGEGT. V was pared by 2 bases and J by 0 bases, with 9 bases of the junction left unmatched.

This clone was recorded a few times. The genes are TRBV4-1 and TRBJ2-7; 9 nucleotides match TRBD1. Germline V gene lookup returns CDR1 MGHRA and CDR2 YSYEKL. The CDR3 covers 15 residues. After removal of 4 bases from V and 2 bases from J, the junction contained 6 bases not matched to a gene. The DNA of the CDR3 is TGCGCCAGCAGCCCCGTTGGGACAGGGACCTACGAGCAGTACTTC. Its translation is CASSPVGTGTYEQYF.

The chain is built from TRBV28 and TRBJ2-7; a weak D match, TRBD1 (5 bases). The CDR3 extends over 13 amino acids. Germline V gene lookup returns CDR1 MDHEN and CDR2 SYDVKM. The V and J ends lost 5 bases and 1 base respectively, with 9 bases between them. CDR3 region: CASSTDKSYEQYF. In nucleotides, the CDR3 is TGTGCCAGCAGTACGGACAAGTCCTACGAGCAGTACTTC.

V gene TRBV7-8 combines with J gene TRBJ2-7, with D possibly being TRBD2 (6 bases). Germline V lookup: CDR1 SGHVS, CDR2 FQNEAQ. This CDR3 is 13 amino acids long. V was trimmed by 5 bases and J by 0 bases, leaving 8 bases between them. CDR3 amino acids: CASSIGSSYEQYF. The CDR3 DNA is TGTGCCAGCAGCATCGGGAGCTCCTACGAGCAGTACTTC.

The chain employs TRBV3-1 (or the pseudogene TRBV3-2) and TRBJ2-1; D ambiguous. V shed 1 base and J shed 3 bases, with 7 bases lying between them. This CDR3 spans 14 amino acids. Germline-derived CDR1 and CDR2 are LGHDT and YNNKEL (reference sequence). The CDR3: CASSQGGFYNEQFF. DNA of the CDR3: TGTGCCAGCAGCCAAGGAGGCTTCTACAATGAGCAGTTCTTC.

This chain links TRBV19 with TRBJ2-3; perhaps TRBD2 as D (6 bases). The germline V gene encodes CDR1 LNHDA and CDR2 SQIVND (reference sequence). CDR3 length: 18 amino acids. V shed 5 bases and J shed 2 bases, with 23 bases lying between them. CDR3 sequence reads: CASSPLSWASAFTDTQYF. The CDR3 DNA follows: TGTGCCAGTAGTCCCCTTTCCTGGGCTAGCGCGTTCACAGATACGCAGTATTTT.